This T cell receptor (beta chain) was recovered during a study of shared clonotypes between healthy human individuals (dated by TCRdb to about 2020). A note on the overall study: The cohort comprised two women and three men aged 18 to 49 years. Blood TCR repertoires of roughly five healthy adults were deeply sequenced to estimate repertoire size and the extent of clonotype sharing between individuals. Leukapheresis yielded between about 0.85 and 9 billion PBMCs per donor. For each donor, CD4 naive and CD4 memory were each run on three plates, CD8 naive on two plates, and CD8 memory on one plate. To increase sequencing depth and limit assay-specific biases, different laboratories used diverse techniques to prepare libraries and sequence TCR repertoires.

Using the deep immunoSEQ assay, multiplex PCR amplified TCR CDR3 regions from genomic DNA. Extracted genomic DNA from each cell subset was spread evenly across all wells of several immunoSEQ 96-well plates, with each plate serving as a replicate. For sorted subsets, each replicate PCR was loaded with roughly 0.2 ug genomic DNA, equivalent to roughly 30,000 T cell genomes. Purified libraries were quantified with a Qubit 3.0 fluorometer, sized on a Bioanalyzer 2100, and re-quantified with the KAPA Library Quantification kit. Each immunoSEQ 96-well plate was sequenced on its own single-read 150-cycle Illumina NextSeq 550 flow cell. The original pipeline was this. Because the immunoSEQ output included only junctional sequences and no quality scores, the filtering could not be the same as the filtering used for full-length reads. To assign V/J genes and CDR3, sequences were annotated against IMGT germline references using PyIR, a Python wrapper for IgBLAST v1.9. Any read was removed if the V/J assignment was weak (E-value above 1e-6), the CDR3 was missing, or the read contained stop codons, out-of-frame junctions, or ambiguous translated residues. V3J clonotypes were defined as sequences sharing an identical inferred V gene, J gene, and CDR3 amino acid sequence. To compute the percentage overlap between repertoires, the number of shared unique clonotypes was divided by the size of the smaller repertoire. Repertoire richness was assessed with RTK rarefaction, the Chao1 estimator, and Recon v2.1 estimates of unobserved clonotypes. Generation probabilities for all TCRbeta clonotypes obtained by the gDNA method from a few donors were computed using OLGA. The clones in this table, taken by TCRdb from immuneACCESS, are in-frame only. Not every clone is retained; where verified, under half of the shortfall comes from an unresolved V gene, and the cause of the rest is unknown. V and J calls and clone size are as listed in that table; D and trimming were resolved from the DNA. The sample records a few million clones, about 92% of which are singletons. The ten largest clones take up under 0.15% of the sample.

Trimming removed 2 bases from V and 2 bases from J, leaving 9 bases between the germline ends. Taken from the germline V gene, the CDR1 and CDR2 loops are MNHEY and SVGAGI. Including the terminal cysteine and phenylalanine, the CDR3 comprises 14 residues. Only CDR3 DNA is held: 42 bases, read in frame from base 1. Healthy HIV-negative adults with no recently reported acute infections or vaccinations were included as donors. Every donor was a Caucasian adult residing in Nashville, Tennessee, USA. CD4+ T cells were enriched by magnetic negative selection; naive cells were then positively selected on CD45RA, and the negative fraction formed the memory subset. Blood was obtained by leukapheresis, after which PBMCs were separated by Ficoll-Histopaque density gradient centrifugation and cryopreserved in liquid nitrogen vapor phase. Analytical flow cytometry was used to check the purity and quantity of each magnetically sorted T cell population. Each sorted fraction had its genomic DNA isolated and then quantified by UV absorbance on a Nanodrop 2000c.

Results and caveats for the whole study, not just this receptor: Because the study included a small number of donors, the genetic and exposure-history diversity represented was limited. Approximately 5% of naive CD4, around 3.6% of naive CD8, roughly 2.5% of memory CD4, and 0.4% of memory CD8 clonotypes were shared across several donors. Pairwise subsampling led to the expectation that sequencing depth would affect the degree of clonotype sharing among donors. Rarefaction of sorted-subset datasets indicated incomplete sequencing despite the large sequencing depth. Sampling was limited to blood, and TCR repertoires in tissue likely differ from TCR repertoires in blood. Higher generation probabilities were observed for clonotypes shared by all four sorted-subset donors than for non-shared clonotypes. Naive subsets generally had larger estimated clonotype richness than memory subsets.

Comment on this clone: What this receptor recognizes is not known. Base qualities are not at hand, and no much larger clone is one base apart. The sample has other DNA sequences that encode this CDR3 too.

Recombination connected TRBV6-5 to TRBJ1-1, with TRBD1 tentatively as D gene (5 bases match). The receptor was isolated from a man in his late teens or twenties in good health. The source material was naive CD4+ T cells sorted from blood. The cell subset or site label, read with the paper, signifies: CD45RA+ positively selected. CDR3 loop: CASSYLDRNTEAFF. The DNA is TGTGCCAGCAGTTACCTAGACAGAAACACTGAAGCTTTCTTT.